These 11 T cell receptor beta chains were all obtained from the same sample, sequenced in a study of CD8 T cells in Susac syndrome (dated by TCRdb to the late 2010s). The protocol used for the library was the immunoSEQ multiplex PCR assay. RNA was extracted using the RNeasy kit, and roughly 0.5 to 1 microgram was reverse transcribed with random hexamers. The public sequencing data were trimmed at Q25 with fastp and processed into clonotypes with MiXCR by TCRdb, which kept only in-frame beta chains. For every CDR3 protein sequence, its rows merge into one entry that carries the most common genes and DNA. The sample records fewer than 150,000 distinct CDR3 sequences, roughly 94% of which are singletons. The ten top clones hold approximately 0.17% of the sample. Sequencing input: CD8+ T cells from PBMCs. These receptors all come from a human donor with Susac syndrome.

The V and J genes are TRBV12-3 or TRBV12-4 and TRBJ2-5; D assignment may be TRBD1 or TRBD2 (5 bases each). V dropped 6 bases and J dropped 2 bases, with 22 bases sitting between them. The CDR3 spans 17 residues. The CDR3 DNA sequence: TGTGCCAGCAGCTCCTCCCGGGACGTCAAGTTACAAGAGACCCAGTACTTC. It codes for CASSSSRDVKLQETQYF.

The chain recombines TRBV2 with TRBJ2-7; D call uncertain. Germline V CDR1 and CDR2: SNHLY, FYNNEI. The CDR3 has 14 amino acids. V was pared by 1 base and J by 3 bases, with 10 bases between. CDR3 sequence: CASSEVGQNYEQYF. The CDR3 DNA is TGTGCCAGCAGTGAAGTTGGTCAGAACTACGAGCAGTACTTC.

In nucleotides, the CDR3 is TGTGCCAGCAGTCTCACCTTTCCCGGTACTCTCCAGGATACGCAGTATTTT. It translates to CASSLTFPGTLQDTQYF. This chain links TRBV12-3 or TRBV12-4 with TRBJ2-3; D call uncertain. CDR3 size: 17 residues. V gave up 5 bases and J gave up 6 bases, with 24 bases separating them.

The gene calls are TRBV6-1 and TRBJ1-1, with D perhaps TRBD1 (5 bases). Germline V gene lookup returns CDR1 MNHNS and CDR2 SASEGT. There are 15 residues in the CDR3. The germline V and J ends were trimmed by 8 bases and 5 bases, with 21 bases remaining between them. CDR3 sequence (DNA): TGTGCCAGCTTTCAGGGCAGAGCAAAGGGGACTGAAGCTTTCTTT. Translating gives CASFQGRAKGTEAFF.

The chain joins TRBV6-1 to TRBJ2-5; TRBD2 is a possible D gene (6 bases). This CDR3 has 10 residues. Deletions cut 8 bases from V and 7 bases from J, with 8 bases between. Per the germline V gene, CDR1 is MNHNS and CDR2 is SASEGT. Here the CDR3 reads CASLGGTQYF. As DNA, the CDR3 is TGTGCCAGCCTCGGGGGGACCCAGTACTTC.

The J gene is TRBJ1-1, the V gene TRBV4-1; no firm D call. This CDR3 is 12 amino acids long. Trimming took off 3 bases at V and 3 bases at J, with 5 bases between the two ends. In germline, CDR1 is MGHRA, CDR2 YSYEKL. The CDR3 loop reads CASSQSYTEAFF. In DNA form, the CDR3 reads TGCGCCAGCAGCCAGTCTTACACTGAAGCTTTCTTT.

The rearrangement joins TRBV7-3 to TRBJ2-3; 12 bases are shared with TRBD2. CDR3 size: 16 residues. J gave up 5 bases and V 5 bases, and 8 bases lay outside the gene matches. CDR1 and CDR2 (germline): SGHTA, FQGTGA. In DNA, the CDR3 is TGTGCCAGCAGCACCACTAGCGGGAGGCTCGGAGATACGCAGTATTTT. Its translation is CASSTTSGRLGDTQYF. The full variable domain, completed using reference TRBV7-3 and TRBJ2-3, is GAGVSQTPSNKVTEKGKYVELRCDPISGHTALYWYRQSLGQGPEFLIYFQGTGAADDSGLPNDRFFAVRPEGSVSTLKIQRTERGDSAVYLCASSTTSGRLGDTQYFGPGTRLTVL.

The J gene is TRBJ2-5, the V gene TRBV5-1; 9 bases line up with TRBD1. The germline V gene encodes CDR1 SGHRS and CDR2 YFSETQ. Trimming at V came to 4 bases and at J to 4 bases, leaving 11 bases not matched to a gene. The CDR3 runs to 16 residues. For the CDR3, the DNA is TGCGCCAGCAGCACTAAACAGGGGGCCCTGGGAGAGACCCAGTACTTC. This encodes CASSTKQGALGETQYF.

This clonotype was found once. DNA of the CDR3: TGTGCCAGCAGCGGGACCCACAATGAGCAGTTCTTC. This encodes CASSGTHNEQFF. This chain joins TRBV7-3 and TRBJ2-1; D is tentatively TRBD1 or TRBD2 (5 bases each). The CDR3 has 12 amino acids. The V end was cut by 5 bases, the J end by 5 bases, with 7 bases between. CDR1 is SGHTA, CDR2 FQGTGA, per germline.

V and J are TRBV13 and TRBJ2-1; 8 bases line up with TRBD2. Looked up from germline, CDR1 is PRHDT and CDR2 is FYEKMQ (reference sequence). This CDR3 has 13 amino acids. Unmatched junction bases numbered 5, after V lost 5 bases and J lost 8 bases. CDR3 DNA: TGTGCCAGCAGCCCTCCGACTAGCGATGAGCAGTTCTTC. This gives the protein CASSPPTSDEQFF.

This clonotype was counted only a few times. J is TRBJ2-7 and V is TRBV14; D is undetermined. This CDR3 spans 12 amino acids. The V end was cut by 3 bases, the J end by 3 bases, with 6 bases between. Germline V lookup: CDR1 SGHDN, CDR2 FVKESK. The CDR3, as DNA: TGTGCCAGCAGCCAGGTCAACTACGAGCAGTACTTC. Its translation: CASSQVNYEQYF.